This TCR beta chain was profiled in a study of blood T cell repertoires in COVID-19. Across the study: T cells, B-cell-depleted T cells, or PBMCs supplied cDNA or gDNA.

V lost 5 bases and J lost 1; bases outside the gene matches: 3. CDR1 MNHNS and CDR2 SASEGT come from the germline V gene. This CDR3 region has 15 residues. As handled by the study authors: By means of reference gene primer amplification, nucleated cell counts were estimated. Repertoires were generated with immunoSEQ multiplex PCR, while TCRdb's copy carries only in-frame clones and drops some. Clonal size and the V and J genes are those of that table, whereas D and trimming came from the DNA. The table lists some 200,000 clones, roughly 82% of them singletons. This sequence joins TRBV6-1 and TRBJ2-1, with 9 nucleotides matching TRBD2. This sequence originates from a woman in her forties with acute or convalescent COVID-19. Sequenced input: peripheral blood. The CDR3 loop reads CASSPGLASYNEQFF. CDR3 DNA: TGTGCCAGCAGTCCTGGACTAGCGTCCTACAATGAGCAGTTCTTC.